Following are 6 T cell receptor beta chains from one sample sequenced in a study of Tregs in tolerant kidney transplant recipients. This table comes from immunoSEQ multiplex PCR, and its TCRdb copy is limited to in-frame clones, with some not included. The profile shows around 86,000 clones, roughly 91% of them singletons. Recipients received nonmyeloablative bone marrow transplants from related graft donors, with transient mixed chimerism. Sample: CD4+ T cells from blood (PBMCs), taken 24 months after the transplant. Source of these receptors: a human patient who received a combined kidney and bone marrow transplant. The T cells may partly be graft donor cells.

This clone showed up just once. The V call is TRBV7-2, the J call TRBJ1-2; 7 bases match TRBD1. The CDR3 extends over 14 amino acids. The junction had 8 bases not matched to a gene; V was cut back by 2 bases and J by 8 bases. Germline V lookup: CDR1 SGHTA, CDR2 FQGNSA. The CDR3 reads CASSLNKGAGGYTF. In nucleotides, the CDR3 is TGTGCCAGCAGCTTAAATAAGGGGGCCGGGGGCTACACCTTC.

The gene calls are TRBV28 and TRBJ1-1, with a possible D match to TRBD1 (5 bases). Germline CDR1 reads MDHEN; CDR2 reads SYDVKM. This CDR3 has 14 residues. The V end was cut by 3 bases, the J end by 5 bases, with 13 bases between. CDR3 nucleotide sequence: TGTGCCAGCAGTTTCCTCCAGGGTGGAACTGAAGCTTTCTTT. It codes for CASSFLQGGTEAFF.

The chain joins TRBV27 to TRBJ1-6; TRBD1 matches 8 bases. The CDR3 covers 17 residues. The V gene's germline CDR1 is MNHEY and CDR2 SMNVEV (reference sequence). The V and J ends lost 5 bases and 0 bases, in that order; junction bases with no gene match: 6. The CDR3 DNA reads TGTGCCAGCAGTCTCAGACAGGGGAGCTCCTATAATTCACCCCTCCACTTT. Amino acids: CASSLRQGSSYNSPLHF.

The chain employs TRBV28 and TRBJ1-5; D unclear. Trimming pared 3 bases from V and 4 bases from J, leaving 13 bases between. Germline values: CDR1 MDHEN, CDR2 SYDVKM. The CDR3 length is 15 residues. The CDR3 loop reads CASSFGGYGNQPQHF. The CDR3, as DNA: TGTGCCAGCAGTTTCGGAGGGTATGGTAATCAGCCCCAGCATTTT.

The genes are TRBV7-9 and TRBJ2-2; 10 nucleotides line up with TRBD2. The length of the CDR3 is 18 residues. Germline V gene sequence: CDR1 SEHNR, CDR2 FQNEAQ (reference sequence). The junction had 10 bases not matched to a gene; V was cut back by 2 bases and J by 4 bases. The DNA of the CDR3 is TGTGCCAGCAGCTTAAGGCGCCTAGCGGGAGTCGGCACCGGGGAGCTGTTTTTT. Its protein is CASSLRRLAGVGTGELFF.

This chain joins TRBV29-1 and TRBJ2-7; D is possibly TRBD2 (7 bases). The V end was cut by 3 bases, the J end by 6 bases, with 15 bases between. This CDR3 region has 13 residues. Germline values: CDR1 SQVTM, CDR2 ANQGSEA. This CDR3 reads CSVDGEGGFEQYF. The DNA of the CDR3 is TGCAGCGTTGATGGCGAGGGGGGGTTCGAGCAGTACTTC.